These T cell receptor beta chains were read from a single sample in a study of blood T cell repertoires in COVID-19. Data came from immunoSEQ multiplex PCR; TCRdb stores just in-frame clones and leaves some out. The repertoire holds a few hundred thousand clones, with 75% to 90% as singletons. What was sequenced was PBMCs or T cells enriched from blood (not recorded which). The receptors here all came from a woman aged 60-75 years who had recovered from COVID-19. Both conserved end residues are part of each CDR3. The order of the fields is V gene, J gene, CDR3 protein.

>TRBV28|TRBJ2-7
CASSFRYEQYF
>TRBV15|TRBJ1-6
CATSSTGSALDNSPLHF
>TRBV5-4|TRBJ2-1
CASSWGGEQFF
>TRBV6-6|TRBJ1-2
CAAAGQGFGANYGYTF
>TRBV7-9|TRBJ1-2
CASSLEAGRDYGYTF
>TRBV12-5|TRBJ2-1
CASGLLTGYNEQFF
>TRBV7-2|TRBJ1-6
CASSLAGGKNSPLHF
>TRBV30|TRBJ2-7
CAWSVGSGGAYEQYF
>TRBV10-3|TRBJ2-2
CAINHRGYTGELFF
>TRBV7-2|TRBJ1-2
CASSLATGFGYTF